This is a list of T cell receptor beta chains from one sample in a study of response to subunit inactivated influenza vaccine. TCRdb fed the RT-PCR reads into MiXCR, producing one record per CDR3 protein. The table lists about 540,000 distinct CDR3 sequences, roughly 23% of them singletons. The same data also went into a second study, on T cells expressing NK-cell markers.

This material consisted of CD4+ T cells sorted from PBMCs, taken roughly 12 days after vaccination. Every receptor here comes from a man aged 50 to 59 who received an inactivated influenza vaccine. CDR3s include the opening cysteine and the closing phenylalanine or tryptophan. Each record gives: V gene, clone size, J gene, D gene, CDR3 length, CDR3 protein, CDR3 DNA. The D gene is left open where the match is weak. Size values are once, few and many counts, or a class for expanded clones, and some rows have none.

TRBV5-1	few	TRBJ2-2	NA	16	CASSLGSRGNTGELFF	TGCGCCAGCAGCTTGGGGTCCAGGGGGAACACCGGGGAGCTGTTTTTT
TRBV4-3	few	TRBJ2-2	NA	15	CASSQGLQNTGELFF	TGCGCCAGCAGCCAAGGGCTACAAAACACCGGGGAGCTGTTTTTT
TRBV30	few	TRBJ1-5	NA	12	CAWSVRGQPQHF	TGTGCCTGGAGTGTACGGGGTCAGCCCCAGCATTTT
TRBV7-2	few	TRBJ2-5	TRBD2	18	CASSLAPYGLAGMETQYF	TGTGCCAGCAGCTTAGCCCCCTATGGACTAGCGGGAATGGAGACCCAGTACTTC
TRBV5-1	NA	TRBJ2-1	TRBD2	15	CASSSVAGSYNEQFF	TGCGCCAGCAGCTCTGTAGCGGGGTCATACAATGAGCAGTTCTTC
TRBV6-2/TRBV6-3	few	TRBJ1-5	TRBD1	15	CASRRIQGSNQPQHF	TGTGCCAGCAGGCGCATACAGGGGAGCAATCAGCCCCAGCATTTT
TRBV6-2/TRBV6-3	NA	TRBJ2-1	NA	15	CASSTFGNRRGEQFF	TGTGCCAGCAGCACTTTCGGGAACCGGAGGGGTGAGCAGTTCTTC
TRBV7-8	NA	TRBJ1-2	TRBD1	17	CASRTATGFNSNYGYTF	TGTGCCAGCCGGACCGCGACAGGGTTTAATTCTAACTATGGCTACACCTTC
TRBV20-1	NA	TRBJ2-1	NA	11	CSARDPLEQFF	TGCAGTGCTAGAGACCCGCTCGAGCAGTTCTTC
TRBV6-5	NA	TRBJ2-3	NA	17	CAISYSGGGTSTDTQYF	TGTGCCATCAGCTACTCAGGTGGCGGAACTAGCACAGATACGCAGTATTTT
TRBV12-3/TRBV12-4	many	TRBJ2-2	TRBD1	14	CASSPLQGNGELFF	TGTGCCAGCAGCCCCCTACAGGGGAACGGGGAGCTGTTTTTT
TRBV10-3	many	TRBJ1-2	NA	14	CAISESSKGYGYTF	TGTGCCATCAGTGAGTCAAGCAAGGGCTATGGCTACACCTTC
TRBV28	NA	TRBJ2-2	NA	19	CASSLSLPLGRTNTGELFF	TGTGCCAGCAGTTTATCTCTCCCCTTGGGCAGAACGAACACCGGGGAGCTGTTTTTT
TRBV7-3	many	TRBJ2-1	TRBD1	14	CASSPHNRGDEQFF	TGTGCCAGCAGCCCCCATAACAGGGGGGATGAGCAGTTCTTC
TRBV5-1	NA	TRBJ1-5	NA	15	CASSPYGDSNQPQHF	TGCGCCAGCAGTCCATACGGGGATAGCAATCAGCCCCAGCATTTT
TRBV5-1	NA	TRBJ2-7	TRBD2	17	CASTSGSQAGVSHEQYF	TGCGCCAGCACCTCGGGGAGCCAAGCGGGAGTTTCCCACGAGCAGTACTTC
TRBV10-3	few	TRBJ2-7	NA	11	CAIRREYEQYF	TGTGCCATCAGGAGGGAGTACGAGCAGTACTTC
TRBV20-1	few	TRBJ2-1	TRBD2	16	CSARSTSGITYNEQFF	TGCAGTGCTAGATCAACTAGCGGGATTACCTACAATGAGCAGTTCTTC
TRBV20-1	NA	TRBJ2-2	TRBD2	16	CSARLAGHLNTGELFF	TGCAGTGCCAGACTAGCGGGACATCTGAACACCGGGGAGCTGTTTTTT
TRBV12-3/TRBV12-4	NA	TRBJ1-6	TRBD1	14	CASSLGTGGSPLHF	TGTGCCAGCAGTCTCGGGACAGGGGGTTCACCCCTCCACTTT
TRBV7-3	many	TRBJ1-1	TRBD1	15	CASSSGTGGNTEAFF	TGTGCCAGCAGCTCCGGGACAGGGGGGAACACTGAAGCTTTCTTT